Below, one T cell receptor (beta chain) is given with its context. Its matching antigen is unknown. The data belong to a study of blood T cells in healthy people across ages. Germline V CDR1 and CDR2: MDHEN, SYDVKM. Trimming left V 1 base short and J 1 base short, with 7 bases between. The CDR3 sequence is 14 residues long. Primers used in a second PCR of roughly 6 to 11 cycles were a sample-barcoded 5' primer and a J-beta primer mix. One entry per CDR3 protein results from TCRdb running MiXCR on the 5' RACE reads. The sample consists of over 450,000 distinct CDR3 sequences, nearly 25% of them appearing once. Whole-study results and caveats: Donors of long life had a larger count of naive CD4+ cells and greater diversity than aged donors.

These data were also reused for a study on T cells of mothers and their children.

The sequence derives from a boy between 10 and 17 years old in good health. Material: blood. V and J are TRBV28 and TRBJ1-1; D unresolved. CDR3 residues: CASSLFPKNTEAFF. The CDR3 bases are TGTGCCAGCAGTTTATTCCCCAAGAACACTGAAGCTTTCTTT.